This TCR beta chain was recorded in a study of blood T cell repertoires in COVID-19. Study-level information: Samples came from the United States, Italy and Spain, spanning acute and convalescent COVID-19. T cells, B-cell-depleted T cells, or PBMCs provided the cDNA or gDNA that served as material.

Trimming at V came to 3 bases and at J to 7 bases, leaving 2 bases not matched to a gene. The CDR3 consists of 12 residues. CDR1 is KGHDR and CDR2 is SFDVKD in the germline V gene. Here immunoSEQ multiplex PCR was the method, and the copy in TCRdb shows in-frame clones only, minus some. This table holds around 65,000 clones, 80% to 90% found once. Sequenced material: peripheral blood. The gene calls are TRBV24-1 and TRBJ2-7, with 7 bases that match TRBD2. This receptor was obtained from a human donor in a cohort sampled during active COVID-19. As DNA, the CDR3 is TGTGCCACCAGTGATCCGGGGGGAGAGCAGTACTTC. Amino acids: CATSDPGGEQYF.